The 4 T cell receptor beta chains below were found in one sample sequenced in a study of T cell changes during pregnancy in multiple sclerosis. Data came from immunoSEQ multiplex PCR; TCRdb stores just in-frame clones and leaves some out. This table has fewer than 90,000 clones, 85% to 95% appearing once. The sample in question was peripheral blood, obtained in the third trimester of pregnancy. The origin of the receptors is a female donor in good health, enrolled as a control in a pregnancy study.

This rearrangement joins TRBV2 to TRBJ1-5; D ambiguous. Germline CDR1 reads SNHLY; CDR2 reads FYNNEI. With 0 bases removed from V and 2 bases from J, the gap between germline ends came to 8 bases. The CDR3 covers 15 residues. The CDR3 loop reads CASSEAVTGNQPQHF. In DNA, the CDR3 is TGTGCCAGCAGTGAAGCTGTAACAGGCAATCAGCCCCAGCATTTT.

V gene TRBV4-1 combines with J gene TRBJ2-2, with TRBD2 identical over 15 bases. Germline V gene sequence: CDR1 MGHRA, CDR2 YSYEKL. The CDR3 length is 18 residues. Losses at the gene ends were 0 bases for V and 5 bases for J; bases not matched to a gene: 4. CDR3 bases: TGCGCCAGCAGCCAAGAACCCGGGACTAGCGGGAGGACCGGGGAGCTGTTTTTT. Encoded protein: CASSQEPGTSGRTGELFF.

The rearrangement uses TRBV2 and TRBJ2-7, with 9 positions matching TRBD2. CDR3 length: 15 amino acids. Losses at the gene ends were 4 bases for V and 0 bases for J; bases not matched to a gene: 4. The germline V gene has CDR1 SNHLY and CDR2 FYNNEI. CDR3 loop: CASSGAAGGSYEQYF. For the CDR3, the DNA is TGTGCCAGCAGTGGTGCAGCGGGAGGCTCCTACGAGCAGTACTTC.

The rearrangement joins TRBV5-6 to TRBJ2-7, with TRBD1 matching 8 bases. Germline lookup yields CDR1 SGHDT and CDR2 YYEEEE. J gave up 5 bases and V 4 bases, and 11 bases lay outside the gene matches. The CDR3 has 15 residues. This CDR3 reads CASSGTPAGGDEQYF. The CDR3 DNA follows: TGTGCCAGCAGCGGAACCCCGGCAGGGGGCGACGAGCAGTACTTC. The whole variable domain, remainder taken from reference TRBV5-6 and TRBJ2-7, is DAGVTQSPTHLIKTRGQQVTLRCSPKSGHDTVSWYQQALGQGPQFIFQYYEEEERQRGNFPDRFSGHQFPNYSSELNVNALLLGDSALYLCASSGTPAGGDEQYFGPGTRLTVT.